A single sample is the source of the 3 T cell receptor beta chains below, sequenced in a study of control samples from healthy donors and cancer patients. Assay used: immunoSEQ multiplex PCR; TCRdb lists only in-frame clones, some missing. This sample has about 170,000 clones, with around 95% found just once. Sequencing was done on a sample of blood. All receptors derive from a woman aged 60-75 years in good health.

This chain uses TRBV25-1 with TRBJ2-3, with 11 bases aligning to TRBD1. Germline V gene lookup returns CDR1 MGHDK and CDR2 SYGVNS. The CDR3 runs 17 residues. The V segment lost 1 base and the J segment 4 bases; nucleotides outside the gene matches: 7. This chain's CDR3 is CASSEWGTGGRPDTQYF. Written as DNA, the CDR3 is TGTGCCAGCAGTGAATGGGGGACAGGGGGTCGCCCAGATACGCAGTATTTT. The complete variable domain, with remaining parts taken from reference TRBV25-1 and TRBJ2-3, reads EADIYQTPRYLVIGTGKKITLECSQTMGHDKMYWYQQDPGMELHLIHYSYGVNSTEKGDLSSESTVSRIRTEHFPLTLESARPSHTSQYLCASSEWGTGGRPDTQYFGPGTRLTVL.

J is TRBJ2-1 and V is TRBV6-5, with D unclear. This CDR3 has 12 residues. Trimming left V 8 bases short and J 9 bases short, with 14 bases between. The germline V gene encodes CDR1 MNHEY and CDR2 SVGAGI. For the CDR3, the DNA is TGTGCCAGCTCACGGCCCTCCGGTGAGCAGTTCTTC. It yields the protein CASSRPSGEQFF.

The chain has TRBV18 and TRBJ1-4; 7 bases fit TRBD1. This CDR3 is built from 17 residues. Looked up from germline, CDR1 is KGHSH and CDR2 is LQKENI. The trim removed 6 bases at V and 7 bases at J, leaving 17 bases unmatched. This CDR3 reads CASSLRQGGAVGEKLFF. CDR3 DNA sequence: TGTGCCAGCTCGCTTCGACAGGGAGGCGCAGTCGGTGAAAAACTGTTTTTT. Complete variable domain (other parts from reference TRBV18 and TRBJ1-4): NAGVMQNPRHLVRRRGQEARLRCSPMKGHSHVYWYRQLPEEGLKFMVYLQKENIIDESGMPKERFSAEFPKEGPSILRIQQVVRGDSAAYFCASSLRQGGAVGEKLFFGSGTQLSVL.